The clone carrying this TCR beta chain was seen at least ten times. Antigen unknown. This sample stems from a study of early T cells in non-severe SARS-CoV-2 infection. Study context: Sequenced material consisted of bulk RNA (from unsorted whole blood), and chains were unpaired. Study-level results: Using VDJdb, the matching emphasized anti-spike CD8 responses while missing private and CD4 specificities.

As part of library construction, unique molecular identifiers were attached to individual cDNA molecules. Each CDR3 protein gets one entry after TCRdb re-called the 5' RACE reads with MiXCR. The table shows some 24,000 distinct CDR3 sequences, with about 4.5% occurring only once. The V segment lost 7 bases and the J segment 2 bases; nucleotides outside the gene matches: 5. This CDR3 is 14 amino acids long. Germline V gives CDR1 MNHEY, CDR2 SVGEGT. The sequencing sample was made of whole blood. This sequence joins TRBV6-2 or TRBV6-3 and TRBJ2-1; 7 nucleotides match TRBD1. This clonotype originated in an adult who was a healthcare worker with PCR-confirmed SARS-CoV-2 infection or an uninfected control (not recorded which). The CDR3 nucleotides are TGTGCCAGCAAGATGGGACAGCCCTACAATGAGCAGTTCTTC. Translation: CASKMGQPYNEQFF.